The rows below give T cell receptor beta chains drawn from one sample of a study of control samples from healthy donors and cancer patients. The protocol was immunoSEQ multiplex PCR, while the TCRdb copy is restricted to in-frame clones and leaves out a portion. The sample includes some 140,000 clones, just under 95% of them seen just once. Sequences were obtained from blood. These receptors were obtained from a man between 35 and 55 years old in good health. The CDR3 runs from the conserved cysteine through the conserved F or W. A D gene is named only where the DNA matches it firmly. Size values are once, few and many counts, or a class for expanded clones, and some rows have none.

j_gene | v_gene | d_gene | abundance | CDR3nt | CDR3aa
TRBJ2-2 | TRBV7-9 | TRBD2 | NA | TGTGCCAGCATCCTCCCACTAGCGGGGGTACCTACCGGGGAGCTGTTTTTT | CASILPLAGVPTGELFF
TRBJ2-7 | TRBV28 | NA | NA | TGTGCCAGCAGTGACAGGACCTCCTACGAGCAGTACTTC | CASSDRTSYEQYF
TRBJ1-6 | TRBV30 | NA | NA | TGTGCCTGGACTCAAGGGACGACCAATTCACCCCTCCACTTT | CAWTQGTTNSPLHF
TRBJ1-2 | TRBV29-1 | NA | NA | TGCAGCGTTCCCTCTAAAGGCGGCTATGGCTACACCTTC | CSVPSKGGYGYTF
TRBJ1-1 | TRBV12-3/TRBV12-4 | NA | NA | TGTGCCAGCAGTTTAGTGAACACTGAAGCTTTCTTT | CASSLVNTEAFF
TRBJ1-2 | TRBV9 | NA | NA | TGTGCCAGCAGCGTGGGAACCGGGACACTCCTCTCCTACACCTTC | CASSVGTGTLLSYTF
TRBJ2-3 | TRBV19 | NA | NA | TGTGCCAGTAGTATGAGGGAGGATACGCAGTATTTT | CASSMREDTQYF
TRBJ1-5 | TRBV19 | NA | NA | TGTGCCAGTAGTATGAGGTCCGGGGCCGGGGGCAATCAGCCCCAGCATTTT | CASSMRSGAGGNQPQHF
TRBJ1-6 | TRBV6-5 | NA | once | TGTGCCAGCAGTTACTCCATCACAGGGTTAGCACCCCTCCACTTT | CASSYSITGLAPLHF
TRBJ1-2 | TRBV18 | TRBD1 | NA | TGTGCCAGCTCTCAGGACAGGGGGGATGGCTACACCTTC | CASSQDRGDGYTF
TRBJ2-7 | TRBV7-9 | NA | NA | TGTGCCAGCACCCTGGACGAGTACGAGCAGTACTTC | CASTLDEYEQYF
TRBJ1-2 | TRBV28 | NA | NA | TGTGCCAGCAGGCCAACAGGAGTCAATGGCTACACCTTC | CASRPTGVNGYTF
TRBJ2-3 | TRBV18 | NA | NA | TGTGCCAGCTCAGGACTTAGCACAGATACGCAGTATTTT | CASSGLSTDTQYF
TRBJ2-3 | TRBV19 | NA | NA | TGTGCCAGTAGTATCCAGGGGGGAAGCACAGATACGCAGTATTTT | CASSIQGGSTDTQYF
TRBJ1-2 | TRBV4-1 | NA | NA | TGCGCCAGCAGCCAAGGACACCGCTATGGCTACACCTTC | CASSQGHRYGYTF
TRBJ1-4 | TRBV2 | TRBD1 | few | TGTGCCAGCAGTCGACAGGGGGGTGAAAAACTGTTTTTT | CASSRQGGEKLFF
TRBJ1-2 | TRBV18 | NA | NA | TGTGCCAGCTCACCACCCGGGCACGGGAACTATGGCTACACCTTC | CASSPPGHGNYGYTF
TRBJ1-2 | TRBV6-5 | NA | NA | TGTGCCAGCAGTCGCGGCAACCTTAACTATGGCTACACCTTC | CASSRGNLNYGYTF
TRBJ1-5 | TRBV19 | NA | NA | TGTGCCAGTAGTATAGATCCGTTGGGCCAGAGATATAGCAATCAGCCCCAGCATTTT | CASSIDPLGQRYSNQPQHF
TRBJ2-7 | TRBV7-2 | NA | NA | TGTGCCAGCAGCTCAAATGGGCAGATCGACGAGCAGTACTTC | CASSSNGQIDEQYF
TRBJ2-3 | TRBV5-1 | TRBD2 | NA | TGCGCCAGCAGCTTGGAAGGGGCTAGCGGGGGGGCCGCAGATACGCAGTATTTT | CASSLEGASGGAADTQYF
TRBJ1-3 | TRBV5-5 | NA | NA | TGTGCCAGCAGCTTGGAAGCCATCGGAGGGGCTGGAAACACCATATATTTT | CASSLEAIGGAGNTIYF
TRBJ1-1 | TRBV3-1/TRBV3-2 | TRBD1 | NA | TGTGCCAGCAGCCCCCGACAGGGCGGGACTGAAGCTTTCTTT | CASSPRQGGTEAFF
TRBJ1-3 | TRBV3-1/TRBV3-2 | TRBD1 | NA | TGTGCCAGCAGCCTCCACCCTGACAGGGACGAAAACACCATATATTTT | CASSLHPDRDENTIYF
TRBJ2-4 | TRBV13 | NA | NA | TGTGCCAGCAGAAGGGCAGGGTGGCGAAACATTCAGTACTTC | CASRRAGWRNIQYF
TRBJ2-3 | TRBV24-1 | NA | NA | TGTGCCACCAGTGAACAGGGAGGCACAGATACGCAGTATTTT | CATSEQGGTDTQYF
TRBJ1-2 | TRBV11-2 | TRBD1 | NA | TGTGCCAGCAGCTTAGCGGCAGGGGGTAACTATGGCTACACCTTC | CASSLAAGGNYGYTF
TRBJ1-6 | TRBV27 | NA | NA | TGTGCCAGCAGTTTAGCCTCACTAGGGTGGACCCTCCACTTT | CASSLASLGWTLHF
TRBJ2-3 | TRBV6-5 | NA | NA | TGTGCCAGCAGTTCCAATATTTGGCCGCAGTATTTT | CASSSNIWPQYF
TRBJ1-2 | TRBV6-2/TRBV6-3 | NA | NA | TGTGCCAGCAGTGACCGGACGGGAAACTATGGCTACACCTTC | CASSDRTGNYGYTF
TRBJ2-1 | TRBV7-2 | NA | NA | TGTGCCAGCAGCCGCTCGCGCGACAATGAGCAGTTCTTC | CASSRSRDNEQFF
TRBJ1-6 | TRBV11-2 | NA | NA | TGTGCCAGCAGCTTAGAAGTCCGGAGCTCACCCCTCCACTTT | CASSLEVRSSPLHF
TRBJ1-1 | TRBV19 | NA | NA | TGTGCCAGTAGTATAGATCGTGGGGTAAGGACTGAAGCTTTCTTT | CASSIDRGVRTEAFF
TRBJ2-3 | TRBV4-1 | TRBD1 | NA | TGCGCCAGCAGCCCGGGGACAGGCACAGATACGCAGTATTTT | CASSPGTGTDTQYF
TRBJ2-5 | TRBV5-6 | NA | NA | TGTGCCAGCAGCTTACGAGGCGAAGTAGAGACCCAGTACTTC | CASSLRGEVETQYF
TRBJ2-7 | TRBV30 | NA | once | TGTGCCTGGAGGGAACCCACCCGGGACGAGCAGTACTTC | CAWREPTRDEQYF
TRBJ1-2 | TRBV21-1 | NA | NA | TGTGCCAGCAGCCCCCCGAAGGAAGGACGAGCTAACTATGGCTACACCTTC | CASSPPKEGRANYGYTF